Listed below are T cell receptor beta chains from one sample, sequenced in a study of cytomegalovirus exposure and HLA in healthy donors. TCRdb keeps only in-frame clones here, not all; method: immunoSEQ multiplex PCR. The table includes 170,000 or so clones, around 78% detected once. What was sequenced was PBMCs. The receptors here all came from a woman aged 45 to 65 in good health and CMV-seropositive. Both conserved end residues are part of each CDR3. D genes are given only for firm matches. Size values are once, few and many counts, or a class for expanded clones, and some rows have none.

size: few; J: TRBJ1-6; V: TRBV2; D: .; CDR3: CASRNSIFPNSPLHF; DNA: TGTGCCAGCAGAAACAGTATTTTTCCTAATTCACCCCTCCACTTT
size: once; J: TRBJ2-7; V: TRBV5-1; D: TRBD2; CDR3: CASTPGGLNEQYF; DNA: TGCGCCAGCACCCCGGGGGGGCTAAACGAGCAGTACTTC
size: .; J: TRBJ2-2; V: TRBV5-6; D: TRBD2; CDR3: CASSWGLAGDAGELFF; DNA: TGTGCCAGCAGCTGGGGACTAGCGGGGGACGCCGGGGAGCTGTTTTTT
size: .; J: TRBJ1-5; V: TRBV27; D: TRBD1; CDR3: CASSRTGAFNQPQHF; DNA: TGTGCCAGCAGCCGGACAGGGGCCTTCAATCAGCCCCAGCATTTT
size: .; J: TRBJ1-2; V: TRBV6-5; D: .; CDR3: CASSPGGYGYTF; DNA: TGTGCCAGCAGCCCCGGGGGGTATGGCTACACCTTC
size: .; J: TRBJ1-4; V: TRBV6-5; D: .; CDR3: CASNQSPGTNEKLFF; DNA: TGTGCCAGCAATCAAAGCCCGGGGACTAATGAAAAACTGTTTTTT
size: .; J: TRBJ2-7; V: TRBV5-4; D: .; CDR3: CASSSPGQIPYEQYF; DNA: TGTGCCAGCAGCTCGCCCGGACAGATCCCCTACGAGCAGTACTTC
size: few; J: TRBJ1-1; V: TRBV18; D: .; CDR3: CASSLTGPNTEAFF; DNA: TGTGCCAGCTCACTCACAGGACCGAACACTGAAGCTTTCTTT
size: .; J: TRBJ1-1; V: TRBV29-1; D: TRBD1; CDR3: CSGTQGTNTEAFF; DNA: TGCAGCGGTACACAGGGGACGAACACTGAAGCTTTCTTT
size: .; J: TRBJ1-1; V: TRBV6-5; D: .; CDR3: CASGSTGLGPEAFF; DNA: TGTGCCAGCGGGTCGACAGGTCTCGGTCCTGAAGCTTTCTTT
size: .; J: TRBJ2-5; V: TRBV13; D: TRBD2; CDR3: CASSLGLAGETQYF; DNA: TGTGCCAGCAGCTTAGGGCTAGCGGGGGAGACCCAGTACTTC
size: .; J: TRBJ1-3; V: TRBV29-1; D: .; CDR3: CSVLKGNTIYF; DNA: TGCAGCGTCCTAAAAGGAAACACCATATATTTT
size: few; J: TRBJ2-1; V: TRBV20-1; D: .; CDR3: CSAGGYNEQFF; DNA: TGCAGTGCTGGGGGGTACAATGAGCAGTTCTTC
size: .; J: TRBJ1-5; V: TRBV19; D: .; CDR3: CASKTDRVNQPQHF; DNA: TGTGCCAGCAAGACCGACAGAGTCAATCAGCCCCAGCATTTT
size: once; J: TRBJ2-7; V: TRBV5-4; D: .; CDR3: CASSVGQGRSLSYEQYF; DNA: TGTGCCAGCAGCGTGGGTCAGGGCCGTTCCCTCTCCTACGAGCAGTACTTC
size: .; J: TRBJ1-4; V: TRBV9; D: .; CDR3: CASSAGEGHHATNEKLFF; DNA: TGTGCCAGCAGCGCGGGGGAGGGACACCATGCAACTAATGAAAAACTGTTTTTT
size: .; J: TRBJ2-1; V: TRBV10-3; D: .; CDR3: CAIRHLTGHNNEQFF; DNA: TGTGCCATCAGACATCTTACAGGGCATAACAATGAGCAGTTCTTC
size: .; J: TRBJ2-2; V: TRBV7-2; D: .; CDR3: CASKRGGVVTGELFF; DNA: TGTGCCAGCAAAAGGGGCGGGGTAGTCACCGGGGAGCTGTTTTTT
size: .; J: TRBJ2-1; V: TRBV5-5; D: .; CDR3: CASSLEGGGGDEQFF; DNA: TGTGCCAGCAGCTTGGAGGGTGGTGGGGGCGATGAGCAGTTCTTC
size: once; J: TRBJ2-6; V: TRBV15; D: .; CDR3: CATSSRGSGANVLTF; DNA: TGTGCCACCAGCTCCAGGGGCTCTGGGGCCAACGTCCTGACTTTC
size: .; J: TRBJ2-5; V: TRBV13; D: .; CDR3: CASSFGQQETQYF; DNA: TGTGCCAGCAGCTTTGGACAGCAAGAGACCCAGTACTTC
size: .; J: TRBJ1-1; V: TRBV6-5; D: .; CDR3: CASSSPGGEAFF; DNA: TGTGCCAGCAGTTCCCCCGGGGGGGAAGCTTTCTTT
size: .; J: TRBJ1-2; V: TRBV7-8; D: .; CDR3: CASSLDSNYGYTF; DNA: TGTGCCAGCAGCCTCGACAGCAACTATGGCTACACCTTC
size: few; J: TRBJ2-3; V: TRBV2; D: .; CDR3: CASSDPVLSADTQYF; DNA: TGTGCCAGCAGTGATCCAGTTCTTAGCGCAGATACGCAGTATTTT
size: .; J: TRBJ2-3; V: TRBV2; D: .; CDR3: CASRDSPMGTQYF; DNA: TGTGCCAGCCGGGACTCCCCGATGGGTACGCAGTATTTT
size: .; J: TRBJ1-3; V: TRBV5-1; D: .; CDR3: CASSLSGSGNTIYF; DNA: TGCGCCAGCAGCTTGTCGGGGTCCGGAAACACCATATATTTT
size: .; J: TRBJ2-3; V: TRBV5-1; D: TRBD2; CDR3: CASSLNSGGASDTQYF; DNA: TGCGCCAGCAGCTTAAATAGCGGGGGGGCTTCAGATACGCAGTATTTT
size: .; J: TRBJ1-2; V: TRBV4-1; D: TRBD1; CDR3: CASSKAWGQGRGDYGYTF; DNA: TGCGCCAGCAGCAAGGCGTGGGGACAGGGGCGCGGGGACTATGGCTACACCTTC